This TCR beta chain is from a study of blood T cells in healthy people across ages (dated by TCRdb to the mid-2010s). At the level of the whole study: Template switching captured roughly one uniquely barcoded TCR beta cDNA molecule per two T cells in model experiments. Two additional independent replicas of 1 million unique cDNA reads from the same blood draw were analyzed for two donors (one aged 18 to 30 and one aged 80 or older). Donors were grouped into four age groups: young (average roughly 17 years), middle-aged (39), aged (roughly 62) and long-lived (around 82). The study measured age-related changes in TCR beta repertoire diversity using deep sequencing normalized with unique cDNA molecular identifiers. On the study overall, not on this receptor specifically: As age increased, observed TCR beta diversity per million T cells dropped in a roughly linear way, and a significant reduction was already evident by age about 40. Total diversity estimates from one million sequenced T cells were considered lower bounds and underestimates. The CMV infection status of donors was not known, potentially confounding age-related changes in expanded clonotypes. Compared with the aged group, the long-lived group had more naive CD4+ T cells, fewer expanded clones and increased TCR diversity, suggesting age selection. Bulk unsorted PBMC profiling prevented conclusive comparison of naive and antigen-experienced compartments. A strong correlation was found between observed TCR beta diversity and the percentage of naive T cells measured by flow cytometry.

The donors were a few dozen Caucasian individuals from Russia, aged 6 to 90 years, who were systemically healthy. Each donor gave ten milliliters of peripheral blood, drawn into EDTA-treated Vacutainer tubes. PBMCs were isolated by Ficoll-Paque density-gradient centrifugation, with at least 7 million obtained per sample. Total RNA, at least 6 micrograms per sample, was extracted from PBMCs with Trizol reagent. Naive CD45RAhigh/CD27high T cell percentages were measured by flow cytometry on a PBMC aliquot from every donor. The library was produced with 5' RACE. Sequenced on an Illumina HiSeq 2500. A second PCR of roughly 7 to 11 cycles was performed with a sample-barcoded 5' primer and a J-beta primer mix. A unique molecular identifier was introduced onto each TCR beta cDNA molecule by a template-switch 5' adaptor carrying 12 random nucleotides. At least 3 million CDR3-containing paired-end reads were obtained from each sample. First-strand cDNA synthesis was performed from all RNA using the Mint cDNA synthesis kit, with priming by a TRBC-specific oligonucleotide. Following uracil-DNA glycosylase treatment, a first 18-cycle PCR with universal primers M1SS and BC2_uni_R was performed on all cDNA. The paper's processing steps were these. Normalization of each sample was performed by random selection of 1 million high-quality reads, each carrying a distinct molecular identifier. Reads with shared molecular identifiers were discarded instead of being binned into consensus sequences. MiTCR, set to a Q25 quality threshold and the strictest error-elimination algorithm, was used for CDR3 identification, clonotype clustering and error correction. A nonparametric unseen species model with Euler transformation was used to estimate a lower bound on total TCR beta diversity. Clones were called with MiXCR by TCRdb after fastp trimmed the public reads at Q25, and only in-frame beta chains were retained. Rows with a matching CDR3 protein are joined into one entry that keeps the most common DNA and genes. TCRdb, rather than the study authors, made the V and J calls. Recorded for this sample are about 930,000 distinct CDR3 sequences; roughly 29% of them occurred a single time. Jointly, the top ten make up more than 8.5% of the sample.

Worth noting for this clonotype: There is no known antigen for this receptor. No base quality values were provided; no much bigger clone lies one nucleotide off.

The data were also submitted as part of a second study, on T cells of mothers and their children. Per the second study: Nine systemically healthy Caucasian individuals served as donors, namely three mothers together with their six children. cDNA synthesis consumed the entire amount of extracted RNA, loaded at approximately 1.6 ug RNA in each 15 ul reaction. In the second PCR, sample barcodes and 2-4 random nucleotides were introduced via the M1S primer. Over 9.5 million TCR beta CDR3 reads were obtained for each mother, and around 2.7 million reads were obtained for each child. Thymic selection similarly shapes TCR recombination output in related and unrelated pairs, with minor effect from inherited differences. Normalized repertoire overlap was always slightly but never significantly higher in related than unrelated mother-child pairs. With a sensitivity of around 97 clones per million clonotypes, no persistent microchimeric T cell clones were detected. Deep NGS was used in the study to compare the TCR beta repertoires of mothers and children and to look for features that separate related mother-child pairs from unrelated individuals. Mothers averaged roughly 40 +/- 4 years of age and children averaged roughly 11 +/- 4 years. After adapter ligation was performed with NEBNext reagents, the libraries were sequenced on an Illumina HiSeq 2000 with 100+100 nt paired-end reads. To avoid cross-contamination, the mother libraries and the child libraries were prepared a month apart and sequenced in separate runs. Between roughly 500,000 and 2,300,000 distinct TCR beta clonotypes were identified per donor. Naive TCR beta clonotypes were estimated from low-frequency clonotypes matched to each donor's FACS-determined naive share, without sorting.

Sequenced: blood. This clonotype was obtained from a middle-aged woman in good health.

For the CDR3, the sequence is CASSPGQGDAGELFF. Here is the DNA: TGTGCCAGCAGCCCGGGACAGGGGGATGCCGGGGAGCTGTTTTTT. The rearranged segments are TRBV7-3 and TRBJ2-2, with 11 central nucleotides matching TRBD1. The germline V gene specifies SGHTA as CDR1 and FQGTGA as CDR2. The CDR3 spans 15 residues, from the cysteine through the phenylalanine. Only CDR3 DNA is held: 45 bases, read in frame from base 1. Trimming accounts for 5 bases at V and 6 bases at J, while the number of junction bases matched to no gene is 5.